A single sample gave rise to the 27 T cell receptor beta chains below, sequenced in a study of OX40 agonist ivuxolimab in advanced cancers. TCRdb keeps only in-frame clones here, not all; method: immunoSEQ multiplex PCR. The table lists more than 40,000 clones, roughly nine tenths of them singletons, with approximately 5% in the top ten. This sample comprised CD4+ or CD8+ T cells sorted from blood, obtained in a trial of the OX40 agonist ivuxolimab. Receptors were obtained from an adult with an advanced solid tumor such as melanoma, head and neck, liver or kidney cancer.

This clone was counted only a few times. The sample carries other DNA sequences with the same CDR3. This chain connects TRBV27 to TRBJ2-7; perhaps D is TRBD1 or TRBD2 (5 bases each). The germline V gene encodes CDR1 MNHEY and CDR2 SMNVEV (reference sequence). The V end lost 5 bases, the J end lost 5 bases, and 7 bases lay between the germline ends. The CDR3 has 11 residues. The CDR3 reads CASSRGNEQYF. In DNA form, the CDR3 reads TGTGCCAGCAGTCGGGGCAACGAGCAGTACTTC.

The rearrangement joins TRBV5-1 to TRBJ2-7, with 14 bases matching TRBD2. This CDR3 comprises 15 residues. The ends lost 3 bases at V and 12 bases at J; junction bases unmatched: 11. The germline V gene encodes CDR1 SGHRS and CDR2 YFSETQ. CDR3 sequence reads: CASSSLGTSGGARYV. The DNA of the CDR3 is TGCGCCAGCAGCTCGCTCGGGACTAGCGGGGGAGCGCGGTACGTC.

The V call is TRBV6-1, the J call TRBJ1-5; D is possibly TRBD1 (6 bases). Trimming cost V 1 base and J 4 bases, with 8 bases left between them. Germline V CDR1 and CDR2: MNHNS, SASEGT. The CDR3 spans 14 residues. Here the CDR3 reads CASSEGQENQPQHF. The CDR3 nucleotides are TGTGCCAGCAGTGAAGGACAGGAAAATCAGCCCCAGCATTTT.

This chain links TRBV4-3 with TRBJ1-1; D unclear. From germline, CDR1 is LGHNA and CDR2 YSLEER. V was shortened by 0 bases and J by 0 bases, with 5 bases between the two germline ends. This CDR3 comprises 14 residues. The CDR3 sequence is CASSQDSMNTEAFF. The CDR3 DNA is TGCGCCAGCAGCCAAGACAGCATGAACACTGAAGCTTTCTTT.

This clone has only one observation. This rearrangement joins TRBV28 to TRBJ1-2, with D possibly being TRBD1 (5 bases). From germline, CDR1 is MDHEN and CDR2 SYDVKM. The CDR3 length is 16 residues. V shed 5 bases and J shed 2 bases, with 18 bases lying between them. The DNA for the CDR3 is TGTGCCAGCAGTGATCCCACCGGGGCCCTAAACTATGGCTACACCTTC. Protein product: CASSDPTGALNYGYTF.

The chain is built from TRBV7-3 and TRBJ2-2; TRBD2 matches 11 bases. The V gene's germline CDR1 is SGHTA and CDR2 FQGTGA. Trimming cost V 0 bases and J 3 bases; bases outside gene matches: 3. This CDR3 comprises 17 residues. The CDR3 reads CASSLTLAGAYTGELFF. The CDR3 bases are TGTGCCAGCAGCTTAACACTAGCGGGGGCCTACACCGGGGAGCTGTTTTTT.

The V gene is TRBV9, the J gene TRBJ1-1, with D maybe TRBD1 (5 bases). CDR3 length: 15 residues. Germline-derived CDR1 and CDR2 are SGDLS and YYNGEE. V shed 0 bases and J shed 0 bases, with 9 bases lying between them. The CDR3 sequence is CASSVDGALNTEAFF. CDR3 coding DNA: TGTGCCAGCAGCGTAGATGGGGCGCTGAACACTGAAGCTTTCTTT.

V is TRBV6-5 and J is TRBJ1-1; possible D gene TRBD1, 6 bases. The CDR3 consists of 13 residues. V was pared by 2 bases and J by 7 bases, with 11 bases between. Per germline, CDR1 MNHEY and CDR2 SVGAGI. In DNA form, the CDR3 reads TGTGCCAGCAGTTACCAAGGACAGATTGAAGCTTTCTTT. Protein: CASSYQGQIEAFF.

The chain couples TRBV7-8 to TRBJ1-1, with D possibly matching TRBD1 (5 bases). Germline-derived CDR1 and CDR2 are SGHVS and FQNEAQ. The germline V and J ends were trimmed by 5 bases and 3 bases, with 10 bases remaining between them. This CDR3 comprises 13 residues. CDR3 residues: CASSPTRDTEAFF. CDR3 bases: TGTGCCAGCAGCCCAACCAGGGACACTGAAGCTTTCTTT.

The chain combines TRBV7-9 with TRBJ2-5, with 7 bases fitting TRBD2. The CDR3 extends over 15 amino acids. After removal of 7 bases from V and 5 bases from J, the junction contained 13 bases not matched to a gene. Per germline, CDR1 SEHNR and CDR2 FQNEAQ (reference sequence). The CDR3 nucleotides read TGTGCCAGCACCGGGGGAGGGACCCCCTTTGAGACCCAGTACTTC. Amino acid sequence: CASTGGGTPFETQYF.

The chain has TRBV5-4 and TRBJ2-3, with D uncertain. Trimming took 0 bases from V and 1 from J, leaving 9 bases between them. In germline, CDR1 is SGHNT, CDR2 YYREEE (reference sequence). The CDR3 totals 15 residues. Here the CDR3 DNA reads TGTGCCAGCAGCTTGGCCGGAGCCCGCACAGATACGCAGTATTTT. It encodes CASSLAGARTDTQYF.

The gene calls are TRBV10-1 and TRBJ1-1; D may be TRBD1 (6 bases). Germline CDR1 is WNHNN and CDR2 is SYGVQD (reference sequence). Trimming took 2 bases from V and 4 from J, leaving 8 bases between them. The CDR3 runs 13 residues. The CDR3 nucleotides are TGCGCCAGCAGTGAGACAGGGATCACTGAAGCTTTCTTT. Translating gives CASSETGITEAFF.

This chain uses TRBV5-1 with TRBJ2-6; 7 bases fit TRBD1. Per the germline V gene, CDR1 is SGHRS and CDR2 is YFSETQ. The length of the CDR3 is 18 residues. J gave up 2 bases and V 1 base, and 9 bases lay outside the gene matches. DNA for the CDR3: TGCGCCAGCAGCTTGATTTACAGGGGTTTACCTGGGGCCAACGTCCTGACTTTC. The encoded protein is CASSLIYRGLPGANVLTF.

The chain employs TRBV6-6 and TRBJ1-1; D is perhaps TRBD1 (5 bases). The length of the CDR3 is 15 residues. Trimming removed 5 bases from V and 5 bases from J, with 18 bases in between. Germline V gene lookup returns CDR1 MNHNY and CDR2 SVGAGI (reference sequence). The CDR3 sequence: CASSRSQVGGTEAFF. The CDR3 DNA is TGTGCCAGCAGTCGCTCACAGGTAGGAGGGACTGAAGCTTTCTTT.

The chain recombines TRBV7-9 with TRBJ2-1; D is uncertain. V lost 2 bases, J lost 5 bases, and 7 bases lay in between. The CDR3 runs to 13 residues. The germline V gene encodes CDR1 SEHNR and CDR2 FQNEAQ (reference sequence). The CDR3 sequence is CASSLLRDNEQFF. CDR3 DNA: TGTGCCAGCAGCTTACTCCGGGACAATGAGCAGTTCTTC. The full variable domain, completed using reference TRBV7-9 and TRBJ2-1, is DTGVSQNPRHKITKRGQNVTFRCDPISEHNRLYWYRQTLGQGPEFLTYFQNEAQLEKSRLLSDRFSAERPKGSFSTLEIQRTEQGDSAMYLCASSLLRDNEQFFGPGTRLTVL.

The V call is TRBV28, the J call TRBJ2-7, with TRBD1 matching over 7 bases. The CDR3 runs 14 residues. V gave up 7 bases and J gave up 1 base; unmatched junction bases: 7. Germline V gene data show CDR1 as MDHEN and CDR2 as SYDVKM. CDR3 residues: CASTQGISSYEQYF. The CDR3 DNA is TGTGCCAGCACACAGGGGATATCTTCCTACGAGCAGTACTTC.

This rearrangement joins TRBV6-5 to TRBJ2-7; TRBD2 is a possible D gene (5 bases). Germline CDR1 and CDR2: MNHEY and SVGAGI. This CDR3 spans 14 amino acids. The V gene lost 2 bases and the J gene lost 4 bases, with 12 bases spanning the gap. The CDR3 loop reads CASSYGELDYEQYF. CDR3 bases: TGTGCCAGCAGTTACGGGGAGTTGGATTACGAGCAGTACTTC.

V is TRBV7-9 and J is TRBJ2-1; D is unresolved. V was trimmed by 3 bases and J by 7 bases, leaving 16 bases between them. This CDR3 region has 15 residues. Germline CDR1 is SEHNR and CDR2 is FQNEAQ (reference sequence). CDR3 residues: CASSFTVRVGNEQFF. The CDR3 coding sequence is TGTGCCAGCAGCTTCACAGTACGGGTTGGTAATGAGCAGTTCTTC.

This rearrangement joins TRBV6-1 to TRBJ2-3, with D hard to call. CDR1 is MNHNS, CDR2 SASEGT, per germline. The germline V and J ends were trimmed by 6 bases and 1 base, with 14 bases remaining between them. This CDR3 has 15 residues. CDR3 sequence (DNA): TGTGCCAGCAGGGCCTCCAGTTGGGGCACAGATACGCAGTATTTT. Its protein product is CASRASSWGTDTQYF.

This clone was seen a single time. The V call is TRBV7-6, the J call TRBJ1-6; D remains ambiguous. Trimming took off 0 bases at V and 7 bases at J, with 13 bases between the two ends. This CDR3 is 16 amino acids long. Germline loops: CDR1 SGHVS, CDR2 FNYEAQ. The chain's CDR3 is CASSLAGWAENSPLHF. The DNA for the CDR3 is TGTGCCAGCAGCTTAGCGGGCTGGGCGGAGAATTCACCCCTCCACTTT.

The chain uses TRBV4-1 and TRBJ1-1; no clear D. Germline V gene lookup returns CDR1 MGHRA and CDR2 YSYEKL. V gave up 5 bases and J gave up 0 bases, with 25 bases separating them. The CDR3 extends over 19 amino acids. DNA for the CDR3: TGCGCCAGCAGCTTCAAAGCCCCCAGTCGGGGAAATATGAACACTGAAGCTTTCTTT. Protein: CASSFKAPSRGNMNTEAFF.

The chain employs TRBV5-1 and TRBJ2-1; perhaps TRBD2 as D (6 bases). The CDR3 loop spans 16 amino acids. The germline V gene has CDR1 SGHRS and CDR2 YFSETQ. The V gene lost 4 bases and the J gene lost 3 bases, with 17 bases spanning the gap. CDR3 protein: CASSLTPGLIYNEQFF. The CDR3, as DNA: TGCGCCAGCAGCCTGACTCCGGGACTGATCTACAATGAGCAGTTCTTC.

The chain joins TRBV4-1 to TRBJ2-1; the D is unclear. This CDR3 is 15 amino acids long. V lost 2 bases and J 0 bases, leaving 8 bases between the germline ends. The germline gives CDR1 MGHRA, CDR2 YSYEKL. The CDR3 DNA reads TGCGCCAGCAGCCAATCGTTAGTCTCCTACAATGAGCAGTTCTTC. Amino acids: CASSQSLVSYNEQFF.

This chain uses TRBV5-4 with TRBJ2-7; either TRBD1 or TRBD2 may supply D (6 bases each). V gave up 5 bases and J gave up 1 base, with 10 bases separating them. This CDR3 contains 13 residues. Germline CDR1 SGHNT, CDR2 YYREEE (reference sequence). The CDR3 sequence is CASSRGESYEQYV. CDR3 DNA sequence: TGTGCCAGCAGTAGGGGGGAGTCCTACGAGCAGTACGTC.

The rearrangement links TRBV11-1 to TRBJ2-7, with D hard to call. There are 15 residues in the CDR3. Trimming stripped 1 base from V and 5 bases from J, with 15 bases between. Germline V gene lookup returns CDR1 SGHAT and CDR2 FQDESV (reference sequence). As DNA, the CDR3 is TGTGCCAGCAGCTTAGATCGAGGAGCGCGGAACGAGCAGTACTTC. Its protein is CASSLDRGARNEQYF. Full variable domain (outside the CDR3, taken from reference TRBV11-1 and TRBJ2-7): EAEVAQSPRYKITEKSQAVAFWCDPISGHATLYWYRQILGQGPELLVQFQDESVVDDSQLPKDRFSAERLKGVDSTLKIQPAELGDSAMYLCASSLDRGARNEQYFGPGTRLTVT.

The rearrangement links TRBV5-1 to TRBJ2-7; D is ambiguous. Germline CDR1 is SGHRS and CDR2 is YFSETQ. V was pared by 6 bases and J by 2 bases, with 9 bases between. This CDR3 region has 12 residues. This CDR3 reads CASNAGTYEQYF. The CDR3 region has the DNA TGCGCCAGCAACGCCGGTACCTACGAGCAGTACTTC.

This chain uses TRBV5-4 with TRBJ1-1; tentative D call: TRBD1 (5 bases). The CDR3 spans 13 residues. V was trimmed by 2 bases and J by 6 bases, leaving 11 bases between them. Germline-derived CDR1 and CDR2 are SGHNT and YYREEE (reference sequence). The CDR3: CASSFGGSPEAFF. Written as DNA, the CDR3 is TGTGCCAGCAGCTTTGGGGGGAGCCCTGAAGCTTTCTTT.